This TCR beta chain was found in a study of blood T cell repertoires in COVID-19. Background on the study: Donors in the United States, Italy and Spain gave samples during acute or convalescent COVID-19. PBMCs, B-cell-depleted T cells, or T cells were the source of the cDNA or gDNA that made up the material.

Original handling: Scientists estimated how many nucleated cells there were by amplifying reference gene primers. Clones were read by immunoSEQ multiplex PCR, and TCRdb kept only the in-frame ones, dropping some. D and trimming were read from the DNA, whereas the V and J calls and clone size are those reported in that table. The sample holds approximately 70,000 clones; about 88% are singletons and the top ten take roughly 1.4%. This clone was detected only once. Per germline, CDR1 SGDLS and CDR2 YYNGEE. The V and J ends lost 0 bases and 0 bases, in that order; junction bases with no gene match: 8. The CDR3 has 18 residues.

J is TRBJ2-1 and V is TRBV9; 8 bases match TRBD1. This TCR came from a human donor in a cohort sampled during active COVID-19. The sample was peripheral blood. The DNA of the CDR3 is TGTGCCAGCAGCGTAGCCGGGGACAGGAAAAGCTCCTACAATGAGCAGTTCTTC. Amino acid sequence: CASSVAGDRKSSYNEQFF. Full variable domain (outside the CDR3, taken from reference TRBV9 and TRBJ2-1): DSGVTQTPKHLITATGQRVTLRCSPRSGDLSVYWYQQSLDQGLQFLIQYYNGEERAKGNILERFSAQQFPDLHSELNLSSLELGDSALYFCASSVAGDRKSSYNEQFFGPGTRLTVL.